The 23 T cell receptor beta chains presented below share a single source sample, sequenced in a study of shared clonotypes between healthy human individuals. Repertoires were generated with immunoSEQ multiplex PCR, while TCRdb's copy carries only in-frame clones and drops some. The data contain under 850,000 clones, roughly 92% of them singletons. Naive CD8 cells were CD45RO-negative, positively selected for CCR7, excluding terminally differentiated effector memory CD45RA+ cells. What was sequenced was naive CD8+ T cells sorted from blood. The receptor source for this set is a man aged 30 to 45 in good health.

The chain employs TRBV7-8 and TRBJ2-1; a weak D match, TRBD2 (6 bases). There are 17 residues in the CDR3. Germline lookup yields CDR1 SGHVS and CDR2 FQNEAQ. V dropped 4 bases and J dropped 5 bases, with 21 bases sitting between them. The CDR3 spells CASSSRASGWRDNEQFF. CDR3 DNA sequence: TGTGCCAGCAGCTCCCGAGCGAGCGGTTGGAGGGACAATGAGCAGTTCTTC. The full variable domain, completed using reference TRBV7-8 and TRBJ2-1, is GAGVSQSPRYKVAKRGQDVALRCDPISGHVSLFWYQQALGQGPEFLTYFQNEAQLDKSGLPSDRFFAERPEGSVSTLKIQRTQQEDSAVYLCASSSRASGWRDNEQFFGPGTRLTVL.

This clone came up once. The genes are TRBV4-1 and TRBJ2-3; a weak D match, TRBD2 (6 bases). V lost 0 bases, J lost 6 bases, and 34 bases lay in between. This CDR3 region has 22 residues. Germline CDR1 reads MGHRA; CDR2 reads YSYEKL. The CDR3 nucleotides are TGCGCCAGCAGCCAAGAAATTCGGGGAGAGGAACTAGCATGGTCGTTGGCTGATACGCAGTATTTT. It yields the protein CASSQEIRGEELAWSLADTQYF.

V usage is TRBV6-5 and J usage is TRBJ2-5; D is possibly TRBD1 (6 bases). This CDR3 contains 14 residues. V was cut by 6 bases and J by 5 bases, with 16 bases left in between. The germline V gene has CDR1 MNHEY and CDR2 SVGAGI. This chain's CDR3 is CASSRSDSKETQYF. Written as DNA, the CDR3 is TGTGCCAGCAGCCGGTCGGACAGTAAGGAGACCCAGTACTTC.

The chain uses TRBV27 and TRBJ2-4, with D tentatively TRBD1 (6 bases). The CDR3 sequence is 15 residues long. From germline, CDR1 is MNHEY and CDR2 SMNVEV (reference sequence). V was trimmed by 7 bases and J by 1 base, leaving 14 bases between them. DNA of the CDR3: TGTGCCAGCATGCAACAGGGTTTTGCCAAAAACATTCAGTACTTC. Translation gives CASMQQGFAKNIQYF.

CDR3 sequence: CASSMSAYGYTF. The DNA of the CDR3 is TGTGCCAGTAGTATGTCCGCCTATGGCTACACCTTC. The V gene is TRBV19, the J gene TRBJ1-2; no reliable D call. V dropped 3 bases and J dropped 4 bases, with 6 bases sitting between them. The CDR3 has 12 residues. CDR1 is LNHDA and CDR2 is SQIVND in the germline V gene (reference sequence). Together with reference TRBV19 and TRBJ1-2, the CDR3 gives the full variable domain: DGGITQSPKYLFRKEGQNVTLSCEQNLNHDAMYWYRQDPGQGLRLIYYSQIVNDFQKGDIAEGYSVSREKKESFPLTVTSAQKNPTAFYLCASSMSAYGYTFGSGTRLTVV.

The chain combines TRBV4-3 with TRBJ1-2; no firm D call. Trimming cost V 1 base and J 6 bases, with 15 bases left between them. This CDR3 is 15 amino acids long. Germline V gene sequence: CDR1 LGHNA, CDR2 YSLEER. Here the CDR3 reads CASSQGRLPINGYTF. CDR3 coding DNA: TGCGCCAGCAGCCAAGGCAGGCTTCCCATAAATGGCTACACCTTC.

The V gene is TRBV29-1, the J gene TRBJ2-7; 9 bases are a match to TRBD1. In germline, CDR1 is SQVTM, CDR2 ANQGSEA. The CDR3 is made up of 13 amino acids. J lost 3 bases, V lost 6 bases, and 6 bases had no gene match. In nucleotides, the CDR3 is TGCAGCGTACGGACGGGACAGGGCTACGAGCAGTACTTC. Residues: CSVRTGQGYEQYF.

The rearrangement uses TRBV7-9 and TRBJ2-1; 14 bases agree with TRBD2. The CDR3 has 17 amino acids. The junction had 10 bases not matched to a gene; V was cut back by 4 bases and J by 8 bases. CDR1 and CDR2 from the germline V gene are SEHNR and FQNEAQ (reference sequence). The CDR3 reads CASSSRTSGRPLHEQFF. The DNA of the CDR3 is TGTGCCAGCAGCTCCCGGACTAGCGGGAGGCCCCTACATGAGCAGTTCTTC.

In this sample, this clone turned up once. This chain uses TRBV5-1 with TRBJ2-1; weak D call: TRBD1 (6 bases). This CDR3 comprises 17 residues. V was shortened by 0 bases and J by 0 bases, with 13 bases between the two germline ends. The germline V gene encodes CDR1 SGHRS and CDR2 YFSETQ. The CDR3 sequence: CASSLGQVMDSYNEQFF. CDR3 in DNA: TGCGCCAGCAGCTTGGGACAGGTAATGGACTCCTACAATGAGCAGTTCTTC.

The V gene is TRBV7-9, the J gene TRBJ2-1; D is ambiguous. V was clipped by 3 bases and J by 4 bases, with 7 bases between them. The CDR3 totals 13 residues. CDR1 SEHNR and CDR2 FQNEAQ come from the germline V gene (reference sequence). The chain's CDR3 is CASSFVRYNEQFF. Written as DNA, the CDR3 is TGTGCCAGCAGCTTTGTCAGATACAATGAGCAGTTCTTC. Full variable domain (rest looked up from reference TRBV7-9 and TRBJ2-1): DTGVSQNPRHKITKRGQNVTFRCDPISEHNRLYWYRQTLGQGPEFLTYFQNEAQLEKSRLLSDRFSAERPKGSFSTLEIQRTEQGDSAMYLCASSFVRYNEQFFGPGTRLTVL.

The chain combines TRBV7-6 with TRBJ2-5; D is ambiguous. CDR3 length: 13 residues. V was pared by 5 bases and J by 0 bases, with 7 bases between. Germline assignment: CDR1 SGHVS and CDR2 FNYEAQ. The DNA for the CDR3 is TGTGCCAGCAGCCATAAATACCAAGAGACCCAGTACTTC. Its translation: CASSHKYQETQYF.

This sequence joins TRBV27 and TRBJ2-1; 10 positions match TRBD2. The CDR3 sequence is 15 residues long. Germline lookup yields CDR1 MNHEY and CDR2 SMNVEV (reference sequence). Unmatched junction bases numbered 9, after V lost 6 bases and J lost 7 bases. CDR3 protein: CASRIGLAGVNEQFF. The CDR3 region has the DNA TGTGCCAGCAGGATAGGGCTAGCGGGAGTGAATGAGCAGTTCTTC.

V gene TRBV11-2 combines with J gene TRBJ2-3; D possibly corresponds to TRBD2 (6 bases). From germline, CDR1 is SGHAT and CDR2 FQNNGV. This CDR3 region has 17 residues. The ends were cut back, 6 bases at V and 4 bases at J, with 23 bases in the middle. The CDR3 DNA reads as TGTGCCAGCAGTTTTCCCCTAGTGGCGGGATCTCCAGATACGCAGTATTTT. Its protein is CASSFPLVAGSPDTQYF. Full variable domain (missing parts from reference TRBV11-2 and TRBJ2-3): EAGVAQSPRYKIIEKRQSVAFWCNPISGHATLYWYQQILGQGPKLLIQFQNNGVVDDSQLPKDRFSAERLKGVDSTLKIQPAKLEDSAVYLCASSFPLVAGSPDTQYFGPGTRLTVL.

The J gene is TRBJ2-5, the V gene TRBV10-1; TRBD2 matches at 10 bases. CDR1 and CDR2 from the germline V gene are WNHNN and SYGVQD (reference sequence). The CDR3 runs to 14 residues. Losses at the gene ends were 6 bases for V and 0 bases for J; bases not matched to a gene: 1. The CDR3 loop reads CASRTSGYQETQYF. CDR3 bases: TGCGCCAGCAGGACTAGCGGGTACCAAGAGACCCAGTACTTC.

Details on this clone: This sample also contains other DNA sequences that code for the same CDR3. The rearrangement links TRBV9 to TRBJ2-7; D is unclear. Germline lookup yields CDR1 SGDLS and CDR2 YYNGEE. The CDR3 runs to 14 residues. The V end was cut by 0 bases, the J end by 2 bases, with 9 bases between. In nucleotides, the CDR3 is TGTGCCAGCAGCGTAGGCGGCGGCACCTACGAGCAGTACTTC. Translation gives CASSVGGGTYEQYF.

CDR3 sequence reads: CASSLQTGTGNNEQFF. CDR3 sequence (DNA): TGTGCCAGCAGTTTACAAACCGGGACAGGGAACAATGAGCAGTTCTTC. V is TRBV28 and J is TRBJ2-1; 9 nucleotides match TRBD1. From germline, CDR1 is MDHEN and CDR2 SYDVKM. This CDR3 spans 16 amino acids. Losses at the gene ends were 2 bases for V and 5 bases for J; bases not matched to a gene: 7.

The chain has TRBV2 and TRBJ2-1; 7 nucleotides match TRBD1. The CDR3 loop spans 15 amino acids. The V gene end was trimmed by 5 bases and the J gene end by 4 bases; junction bases not matched to a gene: 8. Germline V lookup: CDR1 SNHLY, CDR2 FYNNEI. As DNA, the CDR3 is TGTGCCAGCAGTCCCGCATCAGGGGGTTACAATGAGCAGTTCTTC. This encodes CASSPASGGYNEQFF.

This CDR3 is CSVRKLEVEQFF. The CDR3 bases are TGCAGCGTTCGAAAACTAGAAGTTGAGCAGTTCTTC. V gene TRBV29-1 combines with J gene TRBJ2-1; D perhaps matches TRBD2 (5 bases). Germline-derived CDR1 and CDR2 are SQVTM and ANQGSEA. The CDR3 extends over 12 amino acids. Trimming cost V 5 bases and J 9 bases, with 14 bases left between them.

The CDR3 reads CASSLEGGYLTGELFF. The CDR3 DNA is TGTGCCAGCAGCTTAGAGGGTGGCTATCTCACCGGGGAGCTGTTTTTT. The chain links TRBV7-8 to TRBJ2-2; D is undetermined. This CDR3 comprises 16 residues. The germline gives CDR1 SGHVS, CDR2 FQNEAQ. The germline V and J ends were trimmed by 1 base and 4 bases, with 13 bases remaining between them.

The V and J genes are TRBV27 and TRBJ2-7, with unresolved D. In germline, CDR1 is MNHEY, CDR2 SMNVEV (reference sequence). The V and J ends lost 8 bases and 2 bases respectively, with 16 bases between them. The CDR3 length is 14 residues. The CDR3: CASRRQAPPYEQYF. The DNA for the CDR3 is TGTGCCAGCCGAAGGCAGGCCCCCCCCTACGAGCAGTACTTC.

This clone was recorded once. J is TRBJ2-5 and V is TRBV2; D gene unclear. There are 13 residues in the CDR3. Per the germline V gene, CDR1 is SNHLY and CDR2 is FYNNEI. Trimming cost V 2 bases and J 4 bases, with 8 bases left between them. CDR3 sequence (DNA): TGTGCCAGCAGTGAACAGTTTCGAGAGACCCAGTACTTC. Translated: CASSEQFRETQYF.

The rearrangement uses TRBV9 and TRBJ2-1; tentatively, D is TRBD2 (6 bases). Germline lookup yields CDR1 SGDLS and CDR2 YYNGEE. V lost 3 bases to trimming and J lost 15 bases, with 13 bases between them. This CDR3 is 11 amino acids long. Here the CDR3 DNA reads TGTGCCAGCAGCGAGCCGGGACTTTTGTTCTTC. Its translation is CASSEPGLLFF.

The chain is built from TRBV21-1 and TRBJ2-3; the table gives TRBD1 as D, unverified against the DNA. TRBV21-1 is an annotated pseudogene. CDR3 length: 15 amino acids. For the CDR3, the DNA is TGTGCCAGCAGCAAAAACCCGCAGGTTCGAGATACGCAGTATTTT. Encoded protein: CASSKNPQVRDTQYF.